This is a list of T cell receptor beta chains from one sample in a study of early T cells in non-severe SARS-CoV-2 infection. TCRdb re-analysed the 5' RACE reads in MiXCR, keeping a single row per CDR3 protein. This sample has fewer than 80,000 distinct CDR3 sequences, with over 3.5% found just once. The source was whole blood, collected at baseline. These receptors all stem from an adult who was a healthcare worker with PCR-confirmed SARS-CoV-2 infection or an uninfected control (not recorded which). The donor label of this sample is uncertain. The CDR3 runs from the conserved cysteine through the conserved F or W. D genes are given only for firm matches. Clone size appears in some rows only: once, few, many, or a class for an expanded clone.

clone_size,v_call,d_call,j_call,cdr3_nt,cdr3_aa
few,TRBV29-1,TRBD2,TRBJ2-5,TGCAGCGTTGCCACTAGCGGGGAAGAGACCCAGTACTTC,CSVATSGEETQYF
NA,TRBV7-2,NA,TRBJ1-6,TGTGCCAGCAGCTTACAGAGCTCCTATAATTCACCCCTCCACTTT,CASSLQSSYNSPLHF
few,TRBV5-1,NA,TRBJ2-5,TGCGCCAGCAGCTTGGCAGGGGTGGAGACCCAGTACTTC,CASSLAGVETQYF
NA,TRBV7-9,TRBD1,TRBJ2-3,TGTGCCAGCAGCGGACAGGGGCGCAGGGCAGATACGCAGTATTTT,CASSGQGRRADTQYF
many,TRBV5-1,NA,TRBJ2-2,TGCGCCAGCAGCTTGGACACAGCCGGGGAGCTGTTTTTT,CASSLDTAGELFF
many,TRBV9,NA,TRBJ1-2,TGTGCCAGCAGCGTAGGGAGTTATGATAACTATGGCTACACCTTC,CASSVGSYDNYGYTF
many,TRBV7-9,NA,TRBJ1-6,TGTGCCAGCAGCTTTCACGGTTATTCACCCCTCCACTTT,CASSFHGYSPLHF
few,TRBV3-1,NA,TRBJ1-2,TGTGCCAGCAGGCGGGGGGCGAGCGGCTACACCTTC,CASRRGASGYTF
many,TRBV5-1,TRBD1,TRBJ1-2,TGCGCCAGCAGCATTCGACAGGGAAGCTACACCTTC,CASSIRQGSYTF
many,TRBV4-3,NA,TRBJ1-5,TGCGCCAGCAGCCAGACGAAATCGCAGCCCCAGCATTTT,CASSQTKSQPQHF
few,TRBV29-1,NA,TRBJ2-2,TGCAGCGCTTATAAAGATTGGGGCGGGGAGCTGTTTTTT,CSAYKDWGGELFF
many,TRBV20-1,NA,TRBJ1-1,TGCAGTGCTAGAGATCCGACAGTGAACACTGAAGCTTTCTTT,CSARDPTVNTEAFF
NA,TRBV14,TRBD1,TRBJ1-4,TGTGCCAGCAAAGGGGGCCCGATGGAAAAACTGTTTTTT,CASKGGPMEKLFF
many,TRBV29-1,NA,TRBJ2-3,TGCAGCGTGACCACCCTCGGGCGCACTGATACGCAGTATTTT,CSVTTLGRTDTQYF
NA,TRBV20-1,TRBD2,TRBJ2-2,TGCAGTGCTAGACCCAGCGGGGGTACCGGGGAGCTGTTTTTT,CSARPSGGTGELFF
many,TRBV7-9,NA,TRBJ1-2,TGTGCCAGCAGCTCTAGCGGGGGCAACTATGGCTACACCTTC,CASSSSGGNYGYTF
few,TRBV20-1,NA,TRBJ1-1,TGCAGTGCTAGAGTAAGTGAAGCTTTCTTT,CSARVSEAFF
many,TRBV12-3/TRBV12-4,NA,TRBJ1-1,TGTGCCAGCACTCCTAGGGGGAGAAACACTGAAGCTTTCTTT,CASTPRGRNTEAFF
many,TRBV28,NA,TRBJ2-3,TGTGCCAGCAACCGTGTCCTCACAGATACGCAGTATTTT,CASNRVLTDTQYF
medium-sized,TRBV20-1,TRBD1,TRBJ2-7,TGCAGTGCGATTGAAGGGGGCAGGAACGAGCAGTACTTC,CSAIEGGRNEQYF
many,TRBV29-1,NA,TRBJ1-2,TGCAGCTCCCTTCTGGCCGGACGAGCTAACTATGGCTACACCTTC,CSSLLAGRANYGYTF
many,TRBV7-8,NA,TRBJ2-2,TGTGCCAGCGGCTCGACGGGACACTACACCGGGGAGCTGTTTTTT,CASGSTGHYTGELFF
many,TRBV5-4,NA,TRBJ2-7,TGTGCCAGCAGCTCCGGGGGAGCCCAGGTGGTAGAGCAGTACTTC,CASSSGGAQVVEQYF
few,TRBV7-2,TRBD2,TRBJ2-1,TGTGCCAGCAGCTTATTATGGAGCGGGGGGAACAATGAGCAGTTCTTC,CASSLLWSGGNNEQFF
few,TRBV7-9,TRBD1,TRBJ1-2,TGTGCCAGCAGCATAACCGGGACAGGGGAGGGCTACACCTTC,CASSITGTGEGYTF
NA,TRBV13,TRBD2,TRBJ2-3,TGTGCCAGCAGCACCTGGACTAGCGGCGCTAGCACAGATACGCAGTATTTT,CASSTWTSGASTDTQYF
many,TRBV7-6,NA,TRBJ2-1,TGTGCCAGCTCCCAACAGGGATACAATGAGCAGTTCTTC,CASSQQGYNEQFF